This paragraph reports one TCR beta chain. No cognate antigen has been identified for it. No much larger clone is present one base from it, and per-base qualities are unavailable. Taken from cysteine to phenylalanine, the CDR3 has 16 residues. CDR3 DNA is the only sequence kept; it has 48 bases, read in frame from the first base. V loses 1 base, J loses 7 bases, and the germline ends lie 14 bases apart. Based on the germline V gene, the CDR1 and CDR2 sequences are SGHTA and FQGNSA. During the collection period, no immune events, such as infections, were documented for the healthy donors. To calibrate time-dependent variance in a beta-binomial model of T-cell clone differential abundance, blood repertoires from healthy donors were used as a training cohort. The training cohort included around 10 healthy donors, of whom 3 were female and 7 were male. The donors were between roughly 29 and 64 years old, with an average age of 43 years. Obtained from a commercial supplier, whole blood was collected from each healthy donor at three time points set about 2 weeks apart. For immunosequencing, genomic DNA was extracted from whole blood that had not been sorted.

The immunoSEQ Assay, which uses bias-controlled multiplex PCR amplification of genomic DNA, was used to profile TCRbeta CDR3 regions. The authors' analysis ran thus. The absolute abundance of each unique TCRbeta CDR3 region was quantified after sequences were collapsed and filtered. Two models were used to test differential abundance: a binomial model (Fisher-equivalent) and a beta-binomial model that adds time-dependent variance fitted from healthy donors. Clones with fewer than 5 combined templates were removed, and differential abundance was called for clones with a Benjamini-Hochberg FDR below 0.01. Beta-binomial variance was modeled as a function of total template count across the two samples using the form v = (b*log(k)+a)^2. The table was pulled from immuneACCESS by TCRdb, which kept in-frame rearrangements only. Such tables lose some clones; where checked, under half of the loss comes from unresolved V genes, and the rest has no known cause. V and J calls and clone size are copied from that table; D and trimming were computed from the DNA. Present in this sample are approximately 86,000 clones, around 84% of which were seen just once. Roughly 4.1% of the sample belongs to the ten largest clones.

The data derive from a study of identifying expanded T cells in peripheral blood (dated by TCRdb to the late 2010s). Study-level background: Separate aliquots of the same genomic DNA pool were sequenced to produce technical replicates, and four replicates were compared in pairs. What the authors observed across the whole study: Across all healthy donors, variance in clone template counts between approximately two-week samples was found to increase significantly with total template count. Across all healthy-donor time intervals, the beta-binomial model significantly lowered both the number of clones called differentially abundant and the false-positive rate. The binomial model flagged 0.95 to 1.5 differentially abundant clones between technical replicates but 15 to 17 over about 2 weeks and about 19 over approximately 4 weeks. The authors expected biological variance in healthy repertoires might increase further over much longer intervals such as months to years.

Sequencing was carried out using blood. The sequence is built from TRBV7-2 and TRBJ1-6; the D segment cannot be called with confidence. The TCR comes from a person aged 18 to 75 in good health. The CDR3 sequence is CASSLGQRLGNSPLHF. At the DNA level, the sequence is TGTGCCAGCAGCTTAGGTCAACGCCTAGGGAATTCACCCCTCCACTTT.